The 11 T cell receptor beta chains in this list originate from one sample, sequenced in a study of cytomegalovirus exposure and HLA in healthy donors. Use of 60 Vbeta and 13 Jbeta primers characterized the PCR. Profiled with immunoSEQ multiplex PCR; TCRdb holds only in-frame clones, not every one. Of roughly 110,000 clones listed, roughly 73% are singletons. Input material: PBMCs. These receptors were obtained from a man aged 25 to 40 in good health and CMV-seronegative.

The rearrangement joins TRBV25-1 to TRBJ1-2, with TRBD1 as a possible D gene (5 bases). Germline CDR1 and CDR2: MGHDK and SYGVNS. The CDR3 runs 16 residues. Trimming stripped 3 bases from V and 2 bases from J, with 16 bases between. In nucleotides, the CDR3 is TGTGCCAGCAGTGATCCCTCGGTGGGGCGGAACTATGGCTACACCTTC. This gives the protein CASSDPSVGRNYGYTF.

V usage is TRBV18 and J usage is TRBJ2-7, with D maybe TRBD2 (7 bases). Trimming shortened V by 3 bases and J by 7 bases, and 28 bases separated the two germline ends. The CDR3 length is 18 residues. Germline CDR1 reads KGHSH; CDR2 reads LQKENI. Written as DNA, the CDR3 is TGTGCCAGCTCACCGACTCCCGGGACCGGAGGTAGGGGGGGAGAGCAGTACTTC. Encoded protein: CASSPTPGTGGRGGEQYF.

The V and J genes are TRBV15 and TRBJ2-7; 7 bases agree with TRBD2. CDR1 is LNHNV, CDR2 YYDKDF, per germline (reference sequence). The V gene end was trimmed by 3 bases and the J gene end by 4 bases; junction bases not matched to a gene: 12. The CDR3 runs 16 residues. CDR3 nucleotides: TGTGCCACCAGCAGGGGCGGGGGAGGCAAGATTTACGAGCAGTACTTC. Amino acid sequence: CATSRGGGGKIYEQYF.

The chain links TRBV19 to TRBJ1-1; possibly TRBD1 for D (6 bases). This CDR3 region has 14 residues. Per germline, CDR1 LNHDA and CDR2 SQIVND (reference sequence). Trimming left V 6 bases short and J 2 bases short, with 13 bases between. The CDR3 spells CASSIQQGNTEAFF. Here the CDR3 DNA reads TGTGCCAGTAGCATCCAACAGGGTAACACTGAAGCTTTCTTT. The full variable domain, in which reference TRBV19 and TRBJ1-1 provide the parts outside the CDR3, is DGGITQSPKYLFRKEGQNVTLSCEQNLNHDAMYWYRQDPGQGLRLIYYSQIVNDFQKGDIAEGYSVSREKKESFPLTVTSAQKNPTAFYLCASSIQQGNTEAFFGQGTRLTVV.

This clone turned up a few times. The V gene is TRBV6-1, the J gene TRBJ2-7; maybe TRBD1 (6 bases). V was cut by 3 bases and J by 0 bases, with 12 bases left in between. Germline V gene lookup returns CDR1 MNHNS and CDR2 SASEGT. The CDR3 contains 15 residues. The CDR3 coding sequence is TGTGCCAGCAGTGAGGAAGGGGGTGCCTCCTACGAGCAGTACTTC. It translates to CASSEEGGASYEQYF.

V usage is TRBV19 and J usage is TRBJ2-2; the D is unclear. The V and J ends lost 3 bases and 0 bases respectively, with 11 bases between them. CDR1 LNHDA and CDR2 SQIVND come from the germline V gene (reference sequence). This CDR3 contains 16 residues. This CDR3 is CASSIGRRPNTGELFF. The CDR3 DNA is TGTGCCAGTAGTATCGGCCGGAGACCGAACACCGGGGAGCTGTTTTTT.

The chain has TRBV5-1 and TRBJ2-7; no definite D call. CDR1 and CDR2 from the germline V gene are SGHRS and YFSETQ. Trimming stripped 0 bases from V and 0 bases from J, with 13 bases between. The CDR3 sequence is 16 residues long. CDR3 protein: CASSLAPGASSYEQYF. The CDR3 nucleotides read TGCGCCAGCAGCTTGGCTCCCGGTGCGAGCTCCTACGAGCAGTACTTC.

The chain couples TRBV2 to TRBJ2-5; the match to TRBD1 covers 7 bases. V trimming: 5 bases; J trimming: 5 bases; junction bases outside the gene matches: 5. The CDR3 sequence is 13 residues long. Germline loops: CDR1 SNHLY, CDR2 FYNNEI. The CDR3, as DNA: TGTGCCAGCAGTCCAGACAGGGAGGAGACCCAGTACTTC. This codes for CASSPDREETQYF.

The chain links TRBV2 to TRBJ2-2, with TRBD2 matching 7 bases. V dropped 6 bases and J dropped 5; count of bases not matched to a gene: 9. The CDR3 spans 15 residues. Germline lookup yields CDR1 SNHLY and CDR2 FYNNEI. CDR3 bases: TGTGCCAGCAGGGGGTTTAGCGGGTTTACCGGGGAGCTGTTTTTT. Its protein product is CASRGFSGFTGELFF. Complete variable domain (other parts from reference TRBV2 and TRBJ2-2): EPEVTQTPSHQVTQMGQEVILRCVPISNHLYFYWYRQILGQKVEFLVSFYNNEISEKSEIFDDQFSVERPDGSNFTLKIRSTKLEDSAMYFCASRGFSGFTGELFFGEGSRLTVL.

The chain is built from TRBV6-1 and TRBJ2-1, with a tentative D call TRBD2 (7 bases). Between the trimmed V and J ends, which lost 4 bases and 9 bases, there was a span of 13 bases. The CDR3 sequence is 13 residues long. CDR1 MNHNS and CDR2 SASEGT come from the germline V gene. The CDR3 spells CASSVEGEGEQFF. For the CDR3, the DNA is TGTGCCAGCAGTGTCGAGGGGGAGGGTGAGCAGTTCTTC.

This clone was detected a few times. The chain combines TRBV6-1 with TRBJ1-2, with a possible D match to TRBD1 (6 bases). There are 13 residues in the CDR3. Trimming cost V 4 bases and J 8 bases, with 14 bases left between them. Germline CDR1 and CDR2: MNHNS and SASEGT. The chain's CDR3 is CASSAGTSGGYTF. The CDR3 DNA follows: TGTGCCAGCAGTGCCGGGACATCAGGGGGCTACACCTTC.